One T cell receptor (beta chain) is described in this entry. RNA was extracted with the RNeasy kit, and a quantity of roughly 0.5 to 1 ug was reverse transcribed using random hexamers. TCRdb reprocessed the immunoSEQ multiplex PCR reads via MiXCR and lists one record per CDR3 protein. The sample shows about 150,000 distinct CDR3 sequences, just under 95% of them seen only once. This entry comes from a study of CD8 T cells in Susac syndrome. The multiple sclerosis control group was made up of treatment-naive patients with stable or active relapsing-remitting disease. The receptor's source is a human donor with multiple sclerosis. Sequencing was performed on CD8+ T cells from PBMCs.

The CDR3 loop reads CSVLSGTGGHGYTF. CDR3 DNA sequence: TGCAGCGTCCTTTCCGGGACAGGGGGCCATGGCTACACCTTC. The chain couples TRBV29-1 to TRBJ1-2, with 12 bases lining up with TRBD1. V shed 6 bases, J shed 6 bases, and the junction held 8 bases outside the gene matches. This CDR3 has 14 residues. Germline lookup yields CDR1 SQVTM and CDR2 ANQGSEA.